This entry lists 2 T cell receptor beta chains sequenced from one sample in a study of blood T cells in healthy people across ages. The second PCR ran roughly 6 to 11 cycles with a sample-barcoded 5' primer and J-beta primers. TCRdb independently ran MiXCR on the 5' RACE reads; one entry per CDR3 protein. The sample records 850,000 to 1,000,000 distinct CDR3 sequences, 48% being singletons. Sequencing used blood. The receptors originated from a man aged 30 to 45 in good health.

The chain has TRBV15 and TRBJ1-5, with D uncertain. The V gene lost 6 bases and the J gene lost 4 bases, with 22 bases spanning the gap. This CDR3 has 17 amino acids. CDR1 and CDR2 from the germline V gene are LNHNV and YYDKDF (reference sequence). Here the CDR3 reads CATSLERAGNSNQPQHF. CDR3 DNA sequence: TGTGCCACCAGTCTAGAGAGGGCGGGAAACTCGAATCAGCCCCAGCATTTT.

This clonotype was observed a handful of times. The CDR3 sequence: CSAELAGAPGELFF. CDR3 DNA: TGCAGTGCCGAACTTGCGGGGGCCCCCGGGGAGCTGTTTTTT. The rearrangement joins TRBV20-1 to TRBJ2-2; tentative D call: TRBD2 (7 bases). Trimming took 6 bases from V and 6 from J, leaving 17 bases between them. The length of the CDR3 is 14 residues. From germline, CDR1 is DFQATT and CDR2 SNEGSKA (reference sequence).